Presented here are 8 T cell receptor beta chains from one specimen sequenced in a study of blood T cell repertoires in COVID-19. The table came from immunoSEQ multiplex PCR; TCRdb's copy has only in-frame clones and leaves some out. The sample lists roughly 53,000 clones, approximately 85% seen once, with approximately 15% in the top ten. Sequencing was performed on peripheral blood. The receptors originated from a human donor in a cohort sampled during active COVID-19.

The V gene is TRBV29-1, the J gene TRBJ2-1, with 8 bases fitting TRBD1. The CDR3 covers 12 residues. The junction had 6 bases not matched to a gene; V was cut back by 6 bases and J by 8 bases. Germline V lookup: CDR1 SQVTM, CDR2 ANQGSEA. CDR3 nucleotide sequence: TGCAGCGTCCCCGGGACAGGTGATGAGCAGTTCTTC. It translates to CSVPGTGDEQFF.

The V call is TRBV6-5, the J call TRBJ2-6; no reliable D call. Trimming stripped 2 bases from V and 2 bases from J, with 7 bases between. The CDR3 totals 15 residues. Germline CDR1 MNHEY, CDR2 SVGAGI. CDR3 in amino acids: CASSYVLAGANVLTF. The CDR3 DNA follows: TGTGCCAGCAGTTACGTTTTAGCTGGGGCCAACGTCCTGACTTTC.

The chain couples TRBV18 to TRBJ1-1; D possibly corresponds to TRBD1 (5 bases). Trimming left V 3 bases short and J 1 base short, with 18 bases between. The CDR3 length is 17 residues. CDR1 is KGHSH, CDR2 LQKENI, per germline. CDR3 sequence: CASSPQGVGISNTEAFF. CDR3 coding DNA: TGTGCCAGCTCACCCCAAGGGGTGGGCATATCGAACACTGAAGCTTTCTTT.

This clone came up once. The chain uses TRBV6-5 and TRBJ2-7; D is perhaps TRBD2 (6 bases). Trimming removed 2 bases at V and 4 bases at J, with 18 bases between. This CDR3 has 16 amino acids. The germline V gene has CDR1 MNHEY and CDR2 SVGAGI. This CDR3 is CASSYMGLGGGYEQYF. The CDR3 DNA is TGTGCCAGCAGTTACATGGGTCTGGGGGGTGGGTACGAGCAGTACTTC.

This clone showed up just once. The chain combines TRBV6-5 with TRBJ2-1; D is perhaps TRBD2 (6 bases). Germline CDR1 reads MNHEY; CDR2 reads SVGAGI. This CDR3 spans 14 amino acids. Trimming shortened V by 3 bases and J by 8 bases, and 14 bases separated the two germline ends. This chain's CDR3 is CASSYQFGGDEQFF. The CDR3, as DNA: TGTGCCAGCAGTTATCAATTCGGAGGGGATGAGCAGTTCTTC.

The J gene is TRBJ2-5, the V gene TRBV12-3 or TRBV12-4; D might be TRBD2 (6 bases). The CDR3 is 13 amino acids. V lost 7 bases, J lost 4 bases, and 13 bases lay in between. CDR3 DNA: TGTGCCAGCATGGTGGCGGGACTAGAGACCCAGTACTTC. Translating it yields CASMVAGLETQYF.

V gene TRBV9 combines with J gene TRBJ2-1, with D possibly being TRBD2 (7 bases). V dropped 0 bases and J dropped 6 bases, with 13 bases sitting between them. Germline-derived CDR1 and CDR2 are SGDLS and YYNGEE. The CDR3 has 15 amino acids. DNA for the CDR3: TGTGCCAGCAGCGTAGGAGCGGGACAAGGCAATGAGCAGTTCTTC. Its protein is CASSVGAGQGNEQFF. Using reference TRBV9 and TRBJ2-1 for the parts outside the CDR3, the full variable domain is DSGVTQTPKHLITATGQRVTLRCSPRSGDLSVYWYQQSLDQGLQFLIQYYNGEERAKGNILERFSAQQFPDLHSELNLSSLELGDSALYFCASSVGAGQGNEQFFGPGTRLTVL.

The gene calls are TRBV4-3 and TRBJ2-7, with TRBD2 matching 9 bases. CDR1 LGHNA and CDR2 YSLEER come from the germline V gene. Trimming cost V 5 bases and J 4 bases; bases outside gene matches: 12. The CDR3 has 16 residues. This CDR3 reads CASSSTLAGERYEQYF. CDR3 nucleotide sequence: TGCGCCAGCAGCAGCACCTTAGCGGGAGAACGGTACGAGCAGTACTTC.